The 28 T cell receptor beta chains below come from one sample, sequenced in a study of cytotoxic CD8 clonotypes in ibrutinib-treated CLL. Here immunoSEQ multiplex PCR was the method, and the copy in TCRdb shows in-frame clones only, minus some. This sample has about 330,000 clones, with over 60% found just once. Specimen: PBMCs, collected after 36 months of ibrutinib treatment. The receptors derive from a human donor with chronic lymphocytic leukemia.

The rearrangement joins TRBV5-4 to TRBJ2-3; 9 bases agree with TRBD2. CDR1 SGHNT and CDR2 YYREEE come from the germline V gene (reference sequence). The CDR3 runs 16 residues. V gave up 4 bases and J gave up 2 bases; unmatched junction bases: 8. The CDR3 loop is CASSQAGGIVTDTQYF. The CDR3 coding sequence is TGTGCCAGCAGCCAGGCGGGGGGGATAGTCACAGATACGCAGTATTTT. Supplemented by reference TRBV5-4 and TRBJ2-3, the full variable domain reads ETGVTQSPTHLIKTRGQQVTLRCSSQSGHNTVSWYQQALGQGPQFIFQYYREEENGRGNFPPRFSGLQFPNYSSELNVNALELDDSALYLCASSQAGGIVTDTQYFGPGTRLTVL.

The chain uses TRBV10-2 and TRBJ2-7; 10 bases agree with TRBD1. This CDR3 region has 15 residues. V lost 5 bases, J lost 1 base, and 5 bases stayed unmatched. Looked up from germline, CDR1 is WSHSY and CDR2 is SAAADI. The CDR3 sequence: CASSTRTGGSYEQYF. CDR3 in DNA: TGCGCCAGCAGTACAAGGACAGGGGGTTCCTACGAGCAGTACTTC.

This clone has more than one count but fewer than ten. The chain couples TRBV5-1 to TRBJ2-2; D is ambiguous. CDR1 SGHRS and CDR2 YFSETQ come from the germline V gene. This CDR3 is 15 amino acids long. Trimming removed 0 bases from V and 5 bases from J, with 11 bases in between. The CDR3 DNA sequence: TGCGCCAGCAGCTTGGATGTAGTAATGACCGGGGAGCTGTTTTTT. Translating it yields CASSLDVVMTGELFF. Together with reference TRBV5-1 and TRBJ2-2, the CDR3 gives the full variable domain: KAGVTQTPRYLIKTRGQQVTLSCSPISGHRSVSWYQQTPGQGLQFLFEYFSETQRNKGNFPGRFSGRQFSNSRSEMNVSTLELGDSALYLCASSLDVVMTGELFFGEGSRLTVL.

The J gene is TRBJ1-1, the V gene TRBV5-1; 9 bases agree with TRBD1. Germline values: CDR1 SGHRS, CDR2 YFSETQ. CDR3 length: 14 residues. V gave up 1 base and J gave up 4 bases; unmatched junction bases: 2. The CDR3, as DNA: TGCGCCAGCAGCTTGAGGACAGGGGTCACTGAAGCTTTCTTT. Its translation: CASSLRTGVTEAFF.

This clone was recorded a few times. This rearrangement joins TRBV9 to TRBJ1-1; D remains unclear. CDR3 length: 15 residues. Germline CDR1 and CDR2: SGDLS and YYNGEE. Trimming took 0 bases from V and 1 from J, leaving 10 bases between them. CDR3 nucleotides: TGTGCCAGCAGCGTAGTAAAACAGTCGAACACTGAAGCTTTCTTT. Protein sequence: CASSVVKQSNTEAFF.

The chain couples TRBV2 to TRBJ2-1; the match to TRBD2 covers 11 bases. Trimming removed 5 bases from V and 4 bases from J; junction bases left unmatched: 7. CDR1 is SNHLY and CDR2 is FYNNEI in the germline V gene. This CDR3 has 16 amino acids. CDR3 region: CASSMTSGVGYNEQFF. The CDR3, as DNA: TGTGCCAGCAGTATGACTAGCGGGGTCGGATACAATGAGCAGTTCTTC.

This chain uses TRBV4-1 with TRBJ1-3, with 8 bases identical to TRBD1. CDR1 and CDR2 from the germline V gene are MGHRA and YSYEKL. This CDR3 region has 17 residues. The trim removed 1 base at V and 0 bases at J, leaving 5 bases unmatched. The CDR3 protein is CASSQGQGAFSGNTIYF. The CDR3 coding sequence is TGCGCCAGCAGCCAAGGGCAGGGGGCTTTCTCTGGAAACACCATATATTTT.

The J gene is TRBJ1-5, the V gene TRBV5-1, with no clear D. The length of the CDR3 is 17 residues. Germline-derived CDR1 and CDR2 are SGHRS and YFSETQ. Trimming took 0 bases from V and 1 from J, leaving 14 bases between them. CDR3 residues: CASSLGFGGQSNQPQHF. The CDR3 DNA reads TGCGCCAGCAGCTTGGGGTTCGGCGGGCAGAGCAATCAGCCCCAGCATTTT.

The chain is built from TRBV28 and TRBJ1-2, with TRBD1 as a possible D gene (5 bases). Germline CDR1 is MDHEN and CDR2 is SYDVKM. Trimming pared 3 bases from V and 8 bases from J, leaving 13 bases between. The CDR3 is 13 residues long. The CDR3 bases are TGTGCCAGCAGTTTGATGGGGCAAGAGGGCTACACCTTC. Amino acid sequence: CASSLMGQEGYTF.

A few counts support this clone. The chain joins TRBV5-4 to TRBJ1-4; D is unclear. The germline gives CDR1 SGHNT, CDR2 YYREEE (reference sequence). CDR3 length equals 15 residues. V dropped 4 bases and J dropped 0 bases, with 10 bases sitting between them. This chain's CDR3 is CASSAVPATNEKLFF. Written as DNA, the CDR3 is TGTGCCAGCAGCGCCGTCCCAGCAACTAATGAAAAACTGTTTTTT.

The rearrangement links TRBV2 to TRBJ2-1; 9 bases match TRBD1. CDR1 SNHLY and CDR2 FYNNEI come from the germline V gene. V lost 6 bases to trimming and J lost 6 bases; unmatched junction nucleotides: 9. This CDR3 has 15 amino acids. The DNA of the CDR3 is TGTGCCAGCAGATGGGACAGGGACGGTGTCAATGAGCAGTTCTTC. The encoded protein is CASRWDRDGVNEQFF.

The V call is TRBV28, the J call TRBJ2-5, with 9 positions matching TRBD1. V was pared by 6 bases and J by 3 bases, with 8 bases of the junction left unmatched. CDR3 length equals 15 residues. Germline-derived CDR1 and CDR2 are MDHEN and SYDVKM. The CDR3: CASSGSGTGKETQYF. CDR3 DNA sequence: TGTGCCAGCAGCGGATCCGGGACAGGGAAAGAGACCCAGTACTTC.

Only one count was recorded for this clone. The CDR3 DNA follows: TGTGCCAGCAGGGGTACAGGGGGCGCGGGTCAGCCCCAGCATTTT. Its translation is CASRGTGGAGQPQHF. The genes are TRBV6-5 and TRBJ1-5, with 9 bases aligning to TRBD1. There are 15 residues in the CDR3. Germline CDR1 is MNHEY and CDR2 is SVGAGI. The ends lost 6 bases at V and 6 bases at J; junction bases unmatched: 9.

CDR3 coding DNA: TGTGCCAGCAGCGTAGGAGGGACCCCTGCCTACGAGCAGTACTTC. It encodes CASSVGGTPAYEQYF. This rearrangement joins TRBV9 to TRBJ2-7; D possibly matches TRBD1 or TRBD2 (5 bases each). Germline CDR1 SGDLS, CDR2 YYNGEE. The V end was cut by 0 bases, the J end by 2 bases, with 12 bases between. The CDR3 consists of 15 residues.

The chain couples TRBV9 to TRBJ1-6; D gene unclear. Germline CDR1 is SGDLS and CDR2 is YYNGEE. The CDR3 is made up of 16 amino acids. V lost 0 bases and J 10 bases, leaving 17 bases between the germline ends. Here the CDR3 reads CASSVDTAGGGSPLHF. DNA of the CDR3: TGTGCCAGCAGCGTAGATACCGCTGGAGGAGGGTCACCCCTCCACTTT.

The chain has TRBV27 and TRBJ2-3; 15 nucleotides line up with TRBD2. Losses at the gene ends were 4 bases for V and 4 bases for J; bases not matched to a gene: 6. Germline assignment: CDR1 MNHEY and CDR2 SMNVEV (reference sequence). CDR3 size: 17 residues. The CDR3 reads CASSSRTSGRGADTQYF. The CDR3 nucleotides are TGTGCCAGCAGTTCGAGGACTAGCGGGAGGGGGGCAGATACGCAGTATTTT.

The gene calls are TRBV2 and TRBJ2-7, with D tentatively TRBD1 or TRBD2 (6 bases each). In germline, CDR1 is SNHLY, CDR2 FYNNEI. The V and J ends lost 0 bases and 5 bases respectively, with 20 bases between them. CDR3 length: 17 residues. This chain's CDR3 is CASSEALPRGGGNEQYF. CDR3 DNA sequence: TGTGCCAGCAGTGAAGCGCTACCCCGAGGAGGGGGAAACGAGCAGTACTTC. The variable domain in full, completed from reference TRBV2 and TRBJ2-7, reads EPEVTQTPSHQVTQMGQEVILRCVPISNHLYFYWYRQILGQKVEFLVSFYNNEISEKSEIFDDQFSVERPDGSNFTLKIRSTKLEDSAMYFCASSEALPRGGGNEQYFGPGTRLTVT.

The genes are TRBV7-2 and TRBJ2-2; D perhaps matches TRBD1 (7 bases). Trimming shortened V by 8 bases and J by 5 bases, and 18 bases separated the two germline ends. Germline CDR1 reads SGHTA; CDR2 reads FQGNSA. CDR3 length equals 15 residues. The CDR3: CASCPGGYGTGELFF. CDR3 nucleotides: TGTGCCAGCTGCCCAGGGGGGTACGGAACCGGGGAGCTGTTTTTT.

The CDR3 loop reads CASSITGIGSYEQYF. CDR3 sequence (DNA): TGTGCCAGTAGTATAACAGGGATAGGCTCCTACGAGCAGTACTTC. The chain employs TRBV19 and TRBJ2-7; possible D gene TRBD1, 6 bases. Trimming stripped 2 bases from V and 0 bases from J, with 11 bases between. Germline loops: CDR1 LNHDA, CDR2 SQIVND (reference sequence). The CDR3 extends over 15 amino acids.

In nucleotides, the CDR3 is TGCGCCAGCAGGGGACTAGCGGGAATCCTGAGGACAGATACGCAGTATTTT. This encodes CASRGLAGILRTDTQYF. V gene TRBV5-1 combines with J gene TRBJ2-3, with 13 bases aligning to TRBD2. Trimming took 5 bases from V and 3 from J; bases not matched to a gene: 9. In germline, CDR1 is SGHRS, CDR2 YFSETQ. This CDR3 comprises 17 residues. Using reference TRBV5-1 and TRBJ2-3 for the parts outside the CDR3, the full variable domain is KAGVTQTPRYLIKTRGQQVTLSCSPISGHRSVSWYQQTPGQGLQFLFEYFSETQRNKGNFPGRFSGRQFSNSRSEMNVSTLELGDSALYLCASRGLAGILRTDTQYFGPGTRLTVL.

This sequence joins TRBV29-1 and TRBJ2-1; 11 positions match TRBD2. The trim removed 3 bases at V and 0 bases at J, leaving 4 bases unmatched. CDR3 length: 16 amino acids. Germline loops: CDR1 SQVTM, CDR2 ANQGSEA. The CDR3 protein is CSVDSLAGGSYNEQFF. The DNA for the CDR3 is TGCAGCGTTGACAGCCTAGCGGGAGGCTCCTACAATGAGCAGTTCTTC.

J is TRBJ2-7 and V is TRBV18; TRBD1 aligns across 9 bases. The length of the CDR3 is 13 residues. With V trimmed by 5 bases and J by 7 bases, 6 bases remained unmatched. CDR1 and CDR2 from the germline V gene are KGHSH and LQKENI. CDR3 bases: TGTGCCAGCTCAAGGGACAGGGTGCAGGAGCAGTACTTC. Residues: CASSRDRVQEQYF.

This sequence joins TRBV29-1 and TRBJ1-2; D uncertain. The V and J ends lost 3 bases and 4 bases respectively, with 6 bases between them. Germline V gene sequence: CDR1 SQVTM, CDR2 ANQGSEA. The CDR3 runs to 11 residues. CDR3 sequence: CSVEHSYGYTF. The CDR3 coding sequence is TGCAGCGTTGAGCATAGCTATGGCTACACCTTC.

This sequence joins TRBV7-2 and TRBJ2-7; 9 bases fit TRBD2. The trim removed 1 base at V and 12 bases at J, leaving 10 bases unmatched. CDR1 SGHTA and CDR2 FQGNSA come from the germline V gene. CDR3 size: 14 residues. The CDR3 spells CASSLETSGRSPYF. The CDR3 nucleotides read TGTGCCAGCAGCTTAGAGACTAGCGGAAGGAGTCCGTACTTC. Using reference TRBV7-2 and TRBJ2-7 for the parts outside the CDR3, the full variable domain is GAGVSQSPSNKVTEKGKDVELRCDPISGHTALYWYRQSLGQGLEFLIYFQGNSAPDKSGLPSDRFSAERTGGSVSTLTIQRTQQEDSAVYLCASSLETSGRSPYFGPGTRLTVT.

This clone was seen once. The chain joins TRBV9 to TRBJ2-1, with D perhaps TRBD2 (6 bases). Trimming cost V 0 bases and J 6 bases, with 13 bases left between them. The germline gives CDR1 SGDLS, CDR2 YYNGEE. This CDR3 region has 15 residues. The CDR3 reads CASSVVGTFTNEQFF. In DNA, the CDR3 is TGTGCCAGCAGCGTAGTCGGGACTTTCACCAATGAGCAGTTCTTC.

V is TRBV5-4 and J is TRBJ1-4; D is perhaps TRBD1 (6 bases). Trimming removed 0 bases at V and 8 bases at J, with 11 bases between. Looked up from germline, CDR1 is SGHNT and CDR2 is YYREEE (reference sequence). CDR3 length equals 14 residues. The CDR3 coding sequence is TGTGCCAGCAGCTTGGTGCAGGGGCCCGAAAAACTGTTTTTT. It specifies CASSLVQGPEKLFF.

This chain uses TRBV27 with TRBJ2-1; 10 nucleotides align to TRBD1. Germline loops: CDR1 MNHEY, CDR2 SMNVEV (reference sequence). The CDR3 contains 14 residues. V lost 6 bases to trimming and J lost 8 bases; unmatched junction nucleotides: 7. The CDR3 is CASRGQGRWDEQFF. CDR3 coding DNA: TGTGCCAGCAGGGGACAGGGGCGGTGGGATGAGCAGTTCTTC.

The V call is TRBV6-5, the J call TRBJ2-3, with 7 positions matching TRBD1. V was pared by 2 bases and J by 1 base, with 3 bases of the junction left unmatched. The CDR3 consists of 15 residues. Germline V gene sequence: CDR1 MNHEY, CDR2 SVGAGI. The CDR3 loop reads CASSYPGQGTDTQYF. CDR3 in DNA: TGTGCCAGCAGTTACCCAGGACAGGGCACAGATACGCAGTATTTT.